The 14 T cell receptor beta chains listed next were all sequenced from one sample in a study of T cell responses to AZD1222 COVID-19 vaccine. TCRdb's table, derived via immunoSEQ multiplex PCR, lists solely in-frame clones and lacks some. The sample includes roughly 65,000 clones, about nine tenths seen only once; the top ten take 7.8%. The sample here was peripheral blood, taken on day 0 of AZD1222 vaccination. Receptors were obtained from an adult in good health.

The rearrangement joins TRBV7-2 to TRBJ2-1; 7 bases are a match to TRBD2. The germline V gene encodes CDR1 SGHTA and CDR2 FQGNSA. This CDR3 is built from 15 residues. V lost 5 bases, J lost 6 bases, and 10 bases stayed unmatched. CDR3 in DNA: TGTGCCAGCAGCCCCCGGCGGGAGAATGGCAATGAGCAGTTCTTC. Its protein product is CASSPRRENGNEQFF.

V is TRBV6-2 or TRBV6-3 and J is TRBJ2-3; 9 bases map to TRBD2. The CDR3 is 15 amino acids. Germline CDR1 and CDR2: MNHEY and SVGEGT. The J segment lost 0 bases and the V segment lost 5 bases, leaving 3 bases of the junction unmatched. The CDR3 spells CASSRGTSSTDTQYF. DNA for the CDR3: TGTGCCAGCAGTAGGGGGACTAGCAGCACAGATACGCAGTATTTT.

The chain uses TRBV30 and TRBJ2-1; D unclear. The CDR3 loop spans 14 amino acids. Deletions cut 1 base from V and 3 bases from J, with 10 bases between. CDR1 is GTSNPN, CDR2 SVGIG, per germline (reference sequence). CDR3: CAWSGGIHYNEQFF. In DNA form, the CDR3 reads TGTGCCTGGAGTGGGGGTATCCACTACAATGAGCAGTTCTTC.

The chain links TRBV7-2 to TRBJ1-5, with a weak D call TRBD1 (6 bases). Germline loops: CDR1 SGHTA, CDR2 FQGNSA. The CDR3 is 14 residues long. The CDR3 DNA follows: TGTGCAGTAGGGGCAGGGGCTAGCAATCAGCCCCAGCATTTT. It yields the protein CAVGAGASNQPQHF.

V is TRBV10-3 and J is TRBJ2-2, with D unclear. Germline CDR1 ENHRY, CDR2 SYGVKD. Trimming pared 3 bases from V and 7 bases from J, leaving 9 bases between. CDR3 size: 13 residues. The CDR3 loop reads CAISDSGDGELFF. The CDR3 DNA follows: TGTGCCATCAGTGATTCAGGTGACGGGGAGCTGTTTTTT.

The gene calls are TRBV6-2 or TRBV6-3 and TRBJ2-7, with D maybe TRBD2 (6 bases). Germline CDR1 reads MNHEY; CDR2 reads SVGEGT. CDR3 length: 14 amino acids. The V end was cut by 7 bases, the J end by 4 bases, with 17 bases between. The CDR3 DNA reads TGTGCCAGCACCCCTCAGGGCGGGACTTACGAGCAGTACTTC. As protein: CASTPQGGTYEQYF.

This chain connects TRBV4-1 to TRBJ1-6; D remains ambiguous. Germline CDR1 and CDR2: MGHRA and YSYEKL. The V end was cut by 3 bases, the J end by 5 bases, with 14 bases between. The CDR3 contains 16 residues. The CDR3 region has the DNA TGCGCCAGCAGCCAGGAACCGATACCGGATAATTCACCCCTCCACTTT. It yields the protein CASSQEPIPDNSPLHF.

The genes are TRBV6-2 or TRBV6-3 and TRBJ2-2; 9 positions match TRBD2. J gave up 5 bases and V 2 bases, and 6 bases lay outside the gene matches. Germline CDR1 and CDR2: MNHEY and SVGEGT. The CDR3 contains 16 residues. CDR3 in amino acids: CASSYGELAGTGELFF. DNA for the CDR3: TGTGCCAGCAGTTACGGGGAGCTAGCGGGAACCGGGGAGCTGTTTTTT.

This chain connects TRBV6-1 to TRBJ2-3; 11 nucleotides align to TRBD2. This CDR3 has 15 residues. After removal of 2 bases from V and 3 bases from J, the junction contained 1 base not matched to a gene. Looked up from germline, CDR1 is MNHNS and CDR2 is SASEGT. The CDR3 DNA sequence: TGTGCCAGCAGTGAAATAGCGGGAGGGACAGATACGCAGTATTTT. Protein product: CASSEIAGGTDTQYF.

This chain links TRBV5-6 with TRBJ2-7; 7 bases are shared with TRBD1. This CDR3 has 14 amino acids. From germline, CDR1 is SGHDT and CDR2 YYEEEE. With 6 bases clipped from V and 0 bases from J, the junction kept 6 bases outside the gene matches. CDR3 protein: CASNPWTGSYEQYF. The CDR3 nucleotides read TGTGCCAGCAACCCCTGGACAGGCTCCTACGAGCAGTACTTC.

The V and J genes are TRBV4-2 and TRBJ2-2; TRBD2 aligns across 10 bases. V shed 1 base and J 4 bases; nucleotides not matched to a gene: 3. CDR3 length: 16 residues. Looked up from germline, CDR1 is LGHNA and CDR2 is YNFKEQ. The DNA for the CDR3 is TGTGCCAGCAGCCAAGTACTAGCGGGATCCACCGGGGAGCTGTTTTTT. This gives the protein CASSQVLAGSTGELFF.

This clone occurred a few times. The chain uses TRBV29-1 and TRBJ2-2; weak D call: TRBD2 (6 bases). There are 18 residues in the CDR3. V was cut by 0 bases and J by 0 bases, with 17 bases left in between. Germline V CDR1 and CDR2: SQVTM, ANQGSEA. The CDR3 DNA reads as TGCAGCGTTGAAGATCCGAGCGCGGGGCTAGCGAACACCGGGGAGCTGTTTTTT. The encoded protein is CSVEDPSAGLANTGELFF.

This clone was counted between two and nine times. The chain combines TRBV27 with TRBJ1-4; 8 positions agree with TRBD1. The CDR3 contains 14 residues. Germline V gene lookup returns CDR1 MNHEY and CDR2 SMNVEV (reference sequence). Trimming removed 5 bases from V and 10 bases from J; junction bases left unmatched: 9. CDR3 sequence reads: CASSIRGLGGKLFF. In DNA form, the CDR3 reads TGTGCCAGCAGTATCAGGGGGCTAGGGGGAAAACTGTTTTTT.

The sample holds one count of this clone. This chain joins TRBV5-1 and TRBJ2-1, with unresolved D. The CDR3 consists of 12 residues. Germline CDR1 is SGHRS and CDR2 is YFSETQ. The V end lost 4 bases, the J end lost 3 bases, and 5 bases lay between the germline ends. The CDR3 loop reads CASSRIYNEQFF. In DNA, the CDR3 is TGCGCCAGCAGCCGTATCTACAATGAGCAGTTCTTC.